The sequence of this T cell receptor (beta chain) was determined in a study of T cells in Graves' hyperthyroidism and ophthalmopathy. On the study more broadly: Before any treatment, at initial diagnosis, peripheral blood was collected.

Concerning this clonotype itself: Its antigen is as yet unknown.

Study-wide results and limits: Before onset, ophthalmopathy was predicted by the model a median roughly 6.4 months earlier.

The CDR3 runs 16 residues. The germline CDR1 and CDR2 sequences are ENHRY and SYGVKD. V trimming: 0 bases; J trimming: 7 bases; junction bases outside the gene matches: 6. Template material for amplifying TCR beta CDR3 regions consisted of RNA transcripts. Using the HTBI primer set, a first-round RT-PCR was run on the TCR CDR3. TCRdb reprocessed the multiplex PCR reads via MiXCR and lists one record per CDR3 protein. The sample shows roughly 750,000 distinct CDR3 sequences, about 16% of them seen only once. Disease duration under 2 months; hyperthyroidism patients were aged 18 to 65. Lactation, pregnancy, other autoimmune disease or uncontrolled infection excluded patients.

The chain links TRBV10-3 to TRBJ2-2; 9 bases fit TRBD1. The sequence was collected from a man between 18 and 29 years old with Graves' hyperthyroidism. The sample comprised blood. CDR3 protein: CAISESGTGSGGELFF. In nucleotides, the CDR3 is TGTGCCATCAGTGAGTCCGGGACAGGGTCGGGCGGGGAGCTGTTTTTT.